This TCR beta chain was documented in a study of blood T cell repertoires in COVID-19. Study information: Both acute and convalescent COVID-19 samples were obtained from the United States, Italy and Spain. T cells, B-cell-depleted T cells, or PBMCs provided the cDNA or gDNA that served as material.

In the original analysis: By means of reference gene primer amplification, nucleated cell counts were estimated. Assay: immunoSEQ multiplex PCR; the TCRdb copy retains only in-frame clones and omits some. The DNA was the basis for D and trimming; V, J and clone size are from that table. This sample has under 300,000 clones; around 84% occur once, and the top ten carry 1.4%. The V end was cut by 1 base, the J end by 8 bases, with 14 bases between. The CDR3 totals 14 residues. CDR1 and CDR2 from the germline V gene are SEHNR and FQNEAQ (reference sequence). The source is a middle-aged woman who had recovered from COVID-19. The source material was peripheral blood. This chain joins TRBV7-9 and TRBJ1-2; tentatively, D is TRBD1 (6 bases). The CDR3 region is CASSLVQGTMGYTF. The CDR3 nucleotides read TGTGCCAGCAGCTTAGTACAGGGCACTATGGGCTACACCTTC.